This paragraph reports one T cell receptor (beta chain). This sample stems from a study of blood T cells in healthy people across ages. This CDR3 has 14 amino acids. The V end lost 5 bases, the J end lost 6 bases, and 14 bases lay between the germline ends. Germline assignment: CDR1 SGHTA and CDR2 FQGNSA. A second PCR, run for about 7 to 11 cycles, used a sample-barcoded 5' primer plus a J-beta primer mix. TCRdb itself ran the 5' RACE reads through MiXCR, one entry per CDR3 protein. Seen here are 1.8 million or so distinct CDR3 sequences, more than 35% observed once, and the top ten hold under 30%. The receptor's source is a human donor in good health. The sequenced sample consisted of blood. The genes are TRBV7-2 and TRBJ2-4, with unresolved D. The CDR3: CASSPLIEPNIQYF. As DNA, the CDR3 is TGTGCCAGCAGCCCCCTAATTGAGCCAAACATTCAGTACTTC.